This is a list of T cell receptor beta chains from one sample in a study of blood T cell repertoires in COVID-19. TCRdb's table, derived via immunoSEQ multiplex PCR, lists solely in-frame clones and lacks some. The sample includes approximately 340,000 clones, approximately 90% of them seen just once. Sequences were obtained from PBMCs or T cells enriched from blood (not recorded which). These receptors were taken from a woman in her thirties or forties who had been exposed to COVID-19. Both conserved end residues are part of each CDR3. Fields, in order: D gene, clone size, V gene, J gene, CDR3 DNA, CDR3 protein. D genes are given only for firm matches. Clone size is stated in some rows and not others, as once, few, many or a class when expanded.

>.|few|TRBV14|TRBJ2-7
TGTGCCAGCAGCCATCTCTACGAGCAGTACTTC
CASSHLYEQYF
>.|.|TRBV12-3/TRBV12-4|TRBJ1-2
TGTGCCAGCAGTTTTCCGGGGGGCACTGGCTACACCTTC
CASSFPGGTGYTF
>TRBD2|.|TRBV11-3|TRBJ2-2
TGTGCCAGCAGCTTAGGCCTAGCGGGAGCCCGCACCGGGGAGCTGTTTTTT
CASSLGLAGARTGELFF
>TRBD2|.|TRBV7-6|TRBJ2-3
TGTGCCAGCAGCCAGGGTAGCGGGGGTACGACAGATACGCAGTATTTT
CASSQGSGGTTDTQYF
>.|.|TRBV25-1|TRBJ1-2
TGTGCCAGCAGTGAGGCGGGCCATGGCTACACCTTC
CASSEAGHGYTF
>TRBD2|few|TRBV7-6|TRBJ2-3
TGTGCCAGCAGCTTGATTAGCGGGGGGTTCACAGATACGCAGTATTTT
CASSLISGGFTDTQYF
>.|.|TRBV6-5|TRBJ1-2
TGTGCCAGCAGTTACCGTCCTACAGGCCTATATGGCTACACCTTC
CASSYRPTGLYGYTF
>.|.|TRBV24-1|TRBJ2-2
TGTGCCACCAGTGAGGCCAGGAACACCGGGGAGCTGTTTTTT
CATSEARNTGELFF
>TRBD1|once|TRBV6-6|TRBJ2-2
TGTGCCACGGCGGTTAGGACAGGGAACACCGGGGAGCTGTTTTTT
CATAVRTGNTGELFF
>TRBD1|.|TRBV27|TRBJ1-2
TGTGCCAGCAGTTTATTCCCGGACAGGGGGCGGTTGGATGGCTACACCTTC
CASSLFPDRGRLDGYTF
>TRBD1|.|TRBV5-4|TRBJ1-2
TGTGCCAGCAGTCCCGGCCAGACAGGGGGCCTTGGCTACACCTTC
CASSPGQTGGLGYTF
>TRBD1|.|TRBV4-1|TRBJ2-5
TGCGCCAGCAGCCAAGATCGCGGGACAGGGACCCAGTACTTC
CASSQDRGTGTQYF
>.|.|TRBV7-6|TRBJ1-3
TGTGCCAGCAGACCACAGGGCACTGGAAACACCATATATTTT
CASRPQGTGNTIYF
>TRBD2|.|TRBV5-1|TRBJ2-1
TGCGCCAGCAGCCCGGACAGACTAGCGGACGGGTACAATGAGCAGTTCTTC
CASSPDRLADGYNEQFF
>.|.|TRBV6-5|TRBJ2-1
TGTGCCAGCAGATTTAGCGCAGAGCAGTTCTTC
CASRFSAEQFF
>TRBD1|few|TRBV11-3|TRBJ2-1
TGTGCCAGCAGCTCCAGACAGGGTTACAATGAGCAGTTCTTC
CASSSRQGYNEQFF
>TRBD1|.|TRBV4-3|TRBJ2-1
TGCGCCAGCAGCCAAGAACCCGCAGGGGGTACCTACAATGAGCAGTTCTTC
CASSQEPAGGTYNEQFF
>TRBD1|once|TRBV12-3/TRBV12-4|TRBJ1-1
TGTGCCAGTGTGGACAGGGGGCGGGAAGCTTTCTTT
CASVDRGREAFF
>.|.|TRBV7-9|TRBJ1-5
TGTGCCAGCAGCTTAGACCAGGATCAGCCCCAGCATTTT
CASSLDQDQPQHF
>TRBD1|.|TRBV7-9|TRBJ1-1
TGTGCCAGCAGCCATGATGACAGGGAGAGGGCTGAAGCTTTCTTT
CASSHDDRERAEAFF
>.|.|TRBV7-8|TRBJ1-3
TGTGCCAGCAGCCAACAGGGCGTTGGAAACACCATATATTTT
CASSQQGVGNTIYF
>.|.|TRBV14|TRBJ1-2
TGTGCCAGCAGCCTAGCTCCCGGGTATGGCTACACCTTC
CASSLAPGYGYTF
>.|.|TRBV2|TRBJ1-2
TGTGCCAGCAGTGGTATACAGAGTAACTATGGCTACACCTTC
CASSGIQSNYGYTF
>.|.|TRBV5-6|TRBJ1-2
TGTGCCAGCAGCTTGGGTGTAGGGGATGGCTACACCTTC
CASSLGVGDGYTF
>TRBD1|.|TRBV30|TRBJ1-1
TGTGCCTGGAGGGGACAGGGGCATAGTGGCACTGAAGCTTTCTTT
CAWRGQGHSGTEAFF
>.|once|TRBV7-3|TRBJ2-2
TGTGCCAGCAGCCCCCATCAGTACACCGGGGAGCTGTTTTTT
CASSPHQYTGELFF
>.|.|TRBV5-1|TRBJ1-6
TGCGCCAGCAGTCGTATCGACGGTGGCGGTAATTCACCCCTCCACTTT
CASSRIDGGGNSPLHF
>TRBD2|.|TRBV18|TRBJ2-1
TGTGCCAGCTCACCACCGGGCCTAGCGGGGGGGGTGTACAATGAGCAGTTCTTC
CASSPPGLAGGVYNEQFF
>.|.|TRBV7-2|TRBJ1-5
TGTGCCAGCAGCTCTGCGTTAAGTCAGCCCCAGCATTTT
CASSSALSQPQHF
>.|.|TRBV7-2|TRBJ2-5
TGTGCCAGCAGCTCAGGGTGGGTGGAGACCCAGTACTTC
CASSSGWVETQYF
>.|.|TRBV7-9|TRBJ1-4
TGTGCCAGCAGCTTACCTGTTCTCTTGGGTCCGGGAAAACTGTTTTTT
CASSLPVLLGPGKLFF
>.|.|TRBV20-1|TRBJ1-2
TGCAGTGGAGGGAGGGCTCAGGGCTACACCTTC
CSGGRAQGYTF
>TRBD1|.|TRBV11-2|TRBJ1-2
TGTGCCAGCAGCCCAGGACAGGGGCCCATCTTC
CASSPGQGPIF
>TRBD1|.|TRBV12-5|TRBJ1-4
TGTGCTAGTGGTGATCGCGGATCAGGGACAGAAAATGAAAAACTGTTTTTT
CASGDRGSGTENEKLFF
>.|.|TRBV29-1|TRBJ2-3
TGCAGCGTGGTCCCTTGGCTGGCGGGCACAGATACGCAGTATTTT
CSVVPWLAGTDTQYF
>TRBD1|once|TRBV30|TRBJ2-7
TGTGCCGGGGACAGGGATTACTCCTACGAGCAGTACTTC
CAGDRDYSYEQYF
>.|.|TRBV16|TRBJ2-7
TGTGCCAGCAGCCAATCCAGGGCTGCAACCTACGAGCAGTACTTC
CASSQSRAATYEQYF
>TRBD1|.|TRBV14|TRBJ1-3
TGTGCCAGCAGCCAAGTACAGGGGGTTTCTGGAAACACCATATATTTT
CASSQVQGVSGNTIYF
>TRBD2|.|TRBV3-1/TRBV3-2|TRBJ2-1
TGTGCCAGCAGCCTAGGACTAGCGACCGGGGAGCAGTTCTTC
CASSLGLATGEQFF
>.|once|TRBV12-5|TRBJ2-5
TGTGCTAGTGGTCCGCGACTGGACTTC
CASGPRLDF
>.|.|TRBV11-2|TRBJ1-1
TGTGCCAGCAGCGCCACGCAGGGGCGCTCTGAAGCTTTCTTT
CASSATQGRSEAFF